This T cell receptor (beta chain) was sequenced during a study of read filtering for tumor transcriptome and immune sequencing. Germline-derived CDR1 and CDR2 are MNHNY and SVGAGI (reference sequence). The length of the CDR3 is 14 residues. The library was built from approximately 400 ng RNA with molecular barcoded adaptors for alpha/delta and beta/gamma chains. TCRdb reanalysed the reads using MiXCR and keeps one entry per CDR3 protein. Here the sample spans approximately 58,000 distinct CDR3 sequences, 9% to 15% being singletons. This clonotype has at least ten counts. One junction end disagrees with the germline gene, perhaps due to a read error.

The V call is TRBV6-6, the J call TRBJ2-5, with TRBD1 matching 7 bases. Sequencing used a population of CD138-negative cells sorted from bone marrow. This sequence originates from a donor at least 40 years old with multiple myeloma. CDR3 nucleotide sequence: TGTGCCAGCAGTCCCGGGACAGAATCCACCCTCCTTTCCTTC. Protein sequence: CASSPGTESTLLSF.